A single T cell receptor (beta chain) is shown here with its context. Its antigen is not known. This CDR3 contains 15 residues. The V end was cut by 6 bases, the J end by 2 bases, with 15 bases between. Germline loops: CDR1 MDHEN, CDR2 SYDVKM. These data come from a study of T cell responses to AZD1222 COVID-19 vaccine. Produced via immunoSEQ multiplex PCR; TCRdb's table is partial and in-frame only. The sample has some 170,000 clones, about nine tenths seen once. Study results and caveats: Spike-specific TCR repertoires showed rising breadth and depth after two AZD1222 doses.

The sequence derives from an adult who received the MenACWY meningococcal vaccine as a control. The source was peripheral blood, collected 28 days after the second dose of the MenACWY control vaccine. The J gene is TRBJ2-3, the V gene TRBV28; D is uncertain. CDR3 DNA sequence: TGTGCCAGCAGGATCCCCGGTACTATCACAGATACGCAGTATTTT. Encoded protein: CASRIPGTITDTQYF.